Shown below are 23 T cell receptor beta chains from a single sample sequenced in a study of blood T cell repertoires in COVID-19. Generated by immunoSEQ multiplex PCR, the TCRdb table keeps only in-frame clones and is missing some. Of about 140,000 clones in the sample, more than 75% were seen once. Sequenced: peripheral blood. These receptors originate from a woman in her forties or fifties with acute or convalescent COVID-19.

The chain couples TRBV15 to TRBJ2-4; 10 bases align to TRBD1. The junction had 9 bases not matched to a gene; V was cut back by 3 bases and J by 7 bases. Germline CDR1 reads LNHNV; CDR2 reads YYDKDF (reference sequence). This CDR3 is 16 amino acids long. The CDR3: CATSSGGQGDVNIQYF. In DNA form, the CDR3 reads TGTGCCACCAGCAGTGGCGGACAGGGGGATGTCAACATTCAGTACTTC.

The J gene is TRBJ1-5, the V gene TRBV6-1; tentatively, D is TRBD1 (5 bases). Germline CDR1 and CDR2: MNHNS and SASEGT. The CDR3 is made up of 14 amino acids. Trimming removed 2 bases at V and 2 bases at J, with 7 bases between. The DNA for the CDR3 is TGTGCCAGCAGTGAATTCAGGGGCAATCAGCCCCAGCATTTT. Encoded protein: CASSEFRGNQPQHF.

This sequence joins TRBV5-6 and TRBJ2-2, with 7 bases identical to TRBD1. Germline V gene lookup returns CDR1 SGHDT and CDR2 YYEEEE. The V and J ends lost 4 bases and 0 bases, in that order; junction bases with no gene match: 3. The CDR3 runs to 15 residues. CDR3 DNA: TGTGCCAGCAGCCCCGACAGGGCGAACACCGGGGAGCTGTTTTTT. Protein sequence: CASSPDRANTGELFF.

J is TRBJ1-6 and V is TRBV15; TRBD1 might be the D (5 bases). V was shortened by 11 bases and J by 9 bases, with 8 bases between the two germline ends. The germline CDR1 and CDR2 sequences are LNHNV and YYDKDF (reference sequence). The length of the CDR3 is 10 residues. Written as DNA, the CDR3 is TGTGCCCCCGGGGGTTCACCCCTCCACTTT. Protein: CAPGGSPLHF.

V usage is TRBV28 and J usage is TRBJ1-4; TRBD1 might be the D (6 bases). This CDR3 is 14 amino acids long. The ends were cut back, 5 bases at V and 5 bases at J, with 12 bases in the middle. Per germline, CDR1 MDHEN and CDR2 SYDVKM. In nucleotides, the CDR3 is TGTGCCAGCAGTGGTGGAACAGGGAATGAAAAACTGTTTTTT. As protein: CASSGGTGNEKLFF.

The chain joins TRBV7-8 to TRBJ1-3; D unresolved. Per the germline V gene, CDR1 is SGHVS and CDR2 is FQNEAQ. The V end lost 1 base, the J end lost 0 bases, and 4 bases lay between the germline ends. The CDR3 length is 14 residues. The CDR3 DNA reads as TGTGCCAGCAGCTTAGGGGCCTCTGGAAACACCATATATTTT. Its protein product is CASSLGASGNTIYF.

The rearrangement uses TRBV5-1 and TRBJ2-7; D is ambiguous. Germline V gives CDR1 SGHRS, CDR2 YFSETQ. The V and J ends lost 2 bases and 4 bases respectively, with 10 bases between them. The CDR3 covers 13 residues. The CDR3 nucleotides are TGCGCCAGCAGCTTTGGGCTTGCGTACGAGCAGTACTTC. As protein: CASSFGLAYEQYF.

This rearrangement joins TRBV5-4 to TRBJ2-1, with a possible D match to TRBD2 (6 bases). The CDR3 consists of 15 residues. The V gene lost 0 bases and the J gene lost 7 bases, with 14 bases spanning the gap. The germline V gene encodes CDR1 SGHNT and CDR2 YYREEE (reference sequence). CDR3 region: CASSLASAGRNEQFF. CDR3 DNA: TGTGCCAGCAGCTTGGCCTCCGCGGGGCGGAATGAGCAGTTCTTC.

This chain joins TRBV7-3 and TRBJ1-2, with D possibly matching TRBD1 (5 bases). The CDR3 has 13 amino acids. Trimming shortened V by 2 bases and J by 6 bases, and 10 bases separated the two germline ends. The germline CDR1 and CDR2 sequences are SGHTA and FQGTGA. CDR3: CASSLGGTDGYTF. The CDR3, as DNA: TGTGCCAGCAGCTTAGGGGGGACCGATGGCTACACCTTC.

The chain carries TRBV29-1 and TRBJ1-3; 10 bases line up with TRBD1. The CDR3 runs to 19 residues. V lost 6 bases to trimming and J lost 7 bases; unmatched junction nucleotides: 24. Germline CDR1 is SQVTM and CDR2 is ANQGSEA. CDR3 region: CSVGGWDRGFYRRFNTIYF. The CDR3, as DNA: TGCAGCGTGGGGGGATGGGACAGGGGTTTCTATCGTAGGTTCAACACCATATATTTT.

This clone was counted between two and nine times. The CDR3 DNA sequence: TGTGCCAGCAGCCCCGCGGCGAGGCCCGGGGAGCTGTTTTTT. Translating gives CASSPAARPGELFF. The chain recombines TRBV2 with TRBJ2-2; D unclear. Trimming took 6 bases from V and 6 from J, leaving 14 bases between them. Germline V CDR1 and CDR2: SNHLY, FYNNEI. The CDR3 runs to 14 residues.

This clone was recorded once. The V and J genes are TRBV11-2 and TRBJ1-2, with a tentative D call TRBD1 (5 bases). Germline CDR1 SGHAT, CDR2 FQNNGV. This CDR3 has 15 residues. V shed 1 base and J shed 3 bases, with 12 bases lying between them. CDR3 DNA: TGTGCCAGCAGCTTAGGGCAGGGTGGCCACTATGGCTACACCTTC. Translation: CASSLGQGGHYGYTF.

DNA for the CDR3: TGTGCCAGCAGTTTAGGTAGCGGGGGGCGCCAAGAGACCCAGTACTTC. Protein product: CASSLGSGGRQETQYF. This rearrangement joins TRBV28 to TRBJ2-5; 10 nucleotides line up with TRBD2. This CDR3 contains 16 residues. J was trimmed by 1 base and V by 2 bases; bases with no gene match: 4. Germline assignment: CDR1 MDHEN and CDR2 SYDVKM. The full variable domain, in which reference TRBV28 and TRBJ2-5 provide the parts outside the CDR3, is DVKVTQSSRYLVKRTGEKVFLECVQDMDHENMFWYRQDPGLGLRLIYFSYDVKMKEKGDIPEGYSVSREKKERFSLILESASTNQTSMYLCASSLGSGGRQETQYFGPGTRLLVL.

The J gene is TRBJ2-1, the V gene TRBV2, with TRBD2 matching 10 bases. V trimming: 2 bases; J trimming: 8 bases; junction bases outside the gene matches: 6. This CDR3 contains 15 residues. The V gene's germline CDR1 is SNHLY and CDR2 FYNNEI. This CDR3 reads CASSEKTSGSYEQFF. The CDR3 bases are TGTGCCAGCAGTGAAAAGACTAGCGGGTCCTATGAGCAGTTCTTC. The whole variable domain, remainder taken from reference TRBV2 and TRBJ2-1, is EPEVTQTPSHQVTQMGQEVILRCVPISNHLYFYWYRQILGQKVEFLVSFYNNEISEKSEIFDDQFSVERPDGSNFTLKIRSTKLEDSAMYFCASSEKTSGSYEQFFGPGTRLTVL.

The chain recombines TRBV10-3 with TRBJ2-1, with 9 bases aligning to TRBD1. V shed 10 bases, J shed 5 bases, and the junction held 6 bases outside the gene matches. This CDR3 comprises 13 residues. Germline V gene lookup returns CDR1 ENHRY and CDR2 SYGVKD. The CDR3 DNA follows: TGTGCCACCCGCCGGACAGGGGACAATGAGCAGTTCTTC. As protein: CATRRTGDNEQFF.

The CDR3 DNA follows: TGTGCCAGCAGCTTATTTAGTCGGGGTGATGAGCAGTTCTTC. It translates to CASSLFSRGDEQFF. The chain joins TRBV11-2 to TRBJ2-1; maybe TRBD2 (5 bases). Germline CDR1 is SGHAT and CDR2 is FQNNGV. Trimming cost V 2 bases and J 8 bases, with 13 bases left between them. CDR3 length: 14 amino acids.

The V gene is TRBV24-1, the J gene TRBJ2-2; D is perhaps TRBD2 (6 bases). Germline V CDR1 and CDR2: KGHDR, SFDVKD. This CDR3 comprises 16 residues. V shed 3 bases and J shed 7 bases, with 17 bases lying between them. The CDR3 here is CATSDPGRDTGGELFF. The CDR3 DNA is TGTGCCACCAGTGATCCCGGGAGAGATACGGGCGGGGAGCTGTTTTTT.

To note about this clone: Mismatch with germline at one junction end may stem from a read error. V usage is TRBV6-1 and J usage is TRBJ1-2, with 7 bases lining up with TRBD1. This CDR3 is built from 14 residues. The germline V gene encodes CDR1 MNHNS and CDR2 SASEGT. CDR3 amino acids: CASREAGQNYGYTF. The CDR3 DNA is TGTGCCAGCAGGGAAGCGGGACAGAACTATGGCTACACCTTC.

The chain links TRBV3-1 (or the pseudogene TRBV3-2) to TRBJ1-3, with D perhaps matching TRBD1 (5 bases). Germline V gene sequence: CDR1 LGHDT, CDR2 YNNKEL (reference sequence). The V end lost 5 bases, the J end lost 0 bases, and 14 bases lay between the germline ends. This CDR3 comprises 16 residues. CDR3 sequence reads: CASSRGAPLSGNTIYF. In DNA form, the CDR3 reads TGTGCCAGCAGCAGGGGTGCCCCTCTCTCTGGAAACACCATATATTTT.

J is TRBJ1-2 and V is TRBV9, with TRBD1 matching over 7 bases. The CDR3 has 15 amino acids. V dropped 4 bases and J dropped 8; count of bases not matched to a gene: 14. Germline V lookup: CDR1 SGDLS, CDR2 YYNGEE. CDR3 residues: CASSLTGAPTDGYTF. For the CDR3, the DNA is TGTGCCAGCAGCCTCACAGGGGCCCCGACGGACGGCTACACCTTC. The full variable domain, in which reference TRBV9 and TRBJ1-2 provide the parts outside the CDR3, is DSGVTQTPKHLITATGQRVTLRCSPRSGDLSVYWYQQSLDQGLQFLIQYYNGEERAKGNILERFSAQQFPDLHSELNLSSLELGDSALYFCASSLTGAPTDGYTFGSGTRLTVV.

This clone was seen ten or more times. The chain couples TRBV6-5 to TRBJ2-3; D is unresolved. The CDR3 totals 12 residues. CDR1 and CDR2 (germline): MNHEY, SVGAGI. Trimming shortened V by 8 bases and J by 0 bases, and 6 bases separated the two germline ends. CDR3 in amino acids: CASSGSTDTQYF. The CDR3 DNA reads TGTGCCAGCTCAGGAAGCACAGATACGCAGTATTTT.

The V and J genes are TRBV7-2 and TRBJ2-7, with 11 bases identical to TRBD2. The junction had 7 bases not matched to a gene; V was cut back by 5 bases and J by 4 bases. From germline, CDR1 is SGHTA and CDR2 FQGNSA. This CDR3 region has 15 residues. CDR3 loop: CASSPASGGTYEQYF. The CDR3 region has the DNA TGTGCCAGCAGCCCGGCTAGCGGGGGGACGTACGAGCAGTACTTC.

This chain connects TRBV20-1 to TRBJ2-7; weak D call: TRBD2 (6 bases). V gave up 3 bases and J gave up 7 bases, with 16 bases separating them. The CDR3 loop spans 13 amino acids. Germline V gives CDR1 DFQATT, CDR2 SNEGSKA (reference sequence). The CDR3 is CSASYAGRGEQYF. For the CDR3, the DNA is TGCAGTGCTAGTTACGCAGGGCGGGGTGAGCAGTACTTC.